These T cell receptor beta chains were read from a single sample in a study of CD8 T cells in Susac syndrome. TCRdb re-called the immunoSEQ multiplex PCR reads through MiXCR, storing one row per CDR3 protein. The repertoire holds some 57,000 distinct CDR3 sequences, with 85% to 95% as singletons. Sequenced input: CD8+ T cells from PBMCs. The receptors derive from a human donor in good health. The CDR3 runs from the conserved cysteine through the conserved F or W. A D gene is named only where the DNA matches it firmly. The listing skips clone size in some rows; elsewhere it reads once, few, many or a size class.

TRBJ2-1	NA	15	TRBV4-2	NA	CASSPQSYSYNEQFF	TGTGCCAGCAGCCCACAGAGTTACTCCTACAATGAGCAGTTCTTC
TRBJ1-2	TRBD1	13	TRBV5-4	NA	CASSFDRGYGYTF	TGTGCCAGCAGCTTTGACAGGGGATACGGCTACACCTTC
TRBJ2-3	NA	15	TRBV12-3/TRBV12-4	NA	CASSSRGLGTDTQYF	TGTGCCAGCAGCTCACGGGGCTTGGGCACAGATACGCAGTATTTT
TRBJ2-4	NA	11	TRBV19	NA	CASSWGNIQYF	TGTGCCTCCTCGTGGGGGAACATTCAGTACTTC
TRBJ1-1	NA	15	TRBV14	once	CASSQVAPRNTEAFF	TGTGCCAGCAGCCAAGTGGCGCCCAGGAACACTGAAGCTTTCTTT
TRBJ1-1	NA	15	TRBV5-1	NA	CASSLDGGGSTEAFF	TGCGCCAGCAGCTTGGACGGCGGGGGGAGCACTGAAGCTTTCTTT
TRBJ2-3	TRBD2	11	TRBV7-2	NA	CALRGSDTQYF	TGTGCCCTGCGGGGGAGTGATACGCAGTATTTT
TRBJ2-5	NA	14	TRBV7-9	NA	CASSLAQGKETQYF	TGTGCCAGCAGCTTGGCGCAGGGAAAAGAGACCCAGTACTTC
TRBJ1-4	NA	15	TRBV5-1	once	CASSAGGGMYEKLFF	TGCGCCAGCAGCGCTGGCGGGGGGATGTATGAAAAACTGTTTTTT
TRBJ2-7	NA	15	TRBV3-1	NA	CASSNTPGLSYEQYF	TGTGCCAGCAGCAATACCCCGGGCCTCTCCTACGAGCAGTACTTC
TRBJ2-1	NA	11	TRBV24-1	NA	CATLDCNEQFF	TGTGCCACCCTCGATTGCAATGAGCAGTTCTTC
TRBJ2-3	NA	16	TRBV27	NA	CASSKIWGLAWDTQYF	TGTGCCAGCAGCAAAATCTGGGGTCTTGCGTGGGATACGCAGTATTTT
TRBJ2-7	TRBD2	17	TRBV4-1	NA	CASSPRGTSGGSYEQYF	TGCGCCAGCAGCCCCAGAGGTACTAGCGGGGGGTCGTACGAGCAGTACTTC
TRBJ2-7	TRBD1	16	TRBV27	NA	CASARGPGQGFYEQYF	TGTGCCAGCGCGCGGGGGCCGGGACAGGGGTTCTACGAGCAGTACTTC
TRBJ1-1	NA	15	TRBV7-9	NA	CASSSGRRLNTEAFF	TGTGCCAGCAGCTCCGGTAGACGGCTGAACACTGAAGCTTTCTTT
TRBJ1-2	NA	14	TRBV6-6	once	CASSSLGVVNGYTF	TGTGCCAGCAGTTCCTTGGGGGTTGTAAATGGCTACACCTTC
TRBJ2-1	TRBD2	17	TRBV9	NA	CASSVRGGVVSYNEQFF	TGTGCCAGCAGCGTACGGGGGGGAGTGGTTTCCTACAATGAGCAGTTCTTC
TRBJ2-2	NA	15	TRBV6-6	NA	CASSRSGLDTGELFF	TGTGCCAGCAGCCGGTCGGGGTTAGACACCGGGGAGCTGTTTTTT
TRBJ2-7	NA	14	TRBV19	NA	CATSPSWGSYEQYF	TGTGCCACCTCTCCGTCCTGGGGCTCCTACGAGCAGTACTTC
TRBJ1-4	NA	14	TRBV25-1	NA	CASSDIPPGEKLFF	TGTGCCAGCAGTGACATCCCCCCAGGAGAAAAACTGTTTTTT
TRBJ1-6	NA	17	TRBV7-2	NA	CASSLGAPGRGASPLHF	TGTGCCAGCAGCTTAGGGGCCCCGGGCAGGGGAGCTTCACCCCTCCACTTT
TRBJ1-5	NA	16	TRBV4-1	NA	CASSHPEEGLDQPQHF	TGCGCCAGCAGCCACCCTGAGGAGGGTCTGGATCAGCCCCAGCATTTT
TRBJ1-1	NA	8	TRBV2	NA	CASSVAFF	TGTGCCAGCAGTGTAGCTTTCTTT
TRBJ2-5	NA	14	TRBV14	NA	CASSLYGTEETQYF	TGTGCCAGCAGCCTATATGGAACAGAAGAGACCCAGTACTTC
TRBJ2-2	NA	13	TRBV7-9	NA	CASSIGATGELFF	TGTGCCAGCAGCATAGGGGCGACCGGGGAGCTGTTTTTT
TRBJ2-3	NA	15	TRBV19	NA	CASSDRFSSTDTQYF	TGTGCCAGTAGCGACAGATTCTCTAGCACAGATACGCAGTATTTT
TRBJ2-7	NA	14	TRBV24-1	NA	CATSSIDRPYEQYF	TGTGCCACCAGTTCCATCGACAGGCCCTACGAGCAGTACTTC
TRBJ1-2	NA	13	TRBV5-4	NA	CASSSGTAYGYTF	TGTGCCAGCAGCTCCGGGACCGCCTATGGCTACACCTTC
TRBJ2-5	NA	15	TRBV7-3	once	CASSLGPGDQETQYF	TGTGCCAGCAGCTTAGGTCCCGGGGACCAAGAGACCCAGTACTTC
TRBJ2-1	NA	16	TRBV5-1	once	CASSLVRGWIYNEQFF	TGCGCCAGCAGCTTGGTTCGGGGTTGGATTTACAATGAGCAGTTCTTC
TRBJ2-5	NA	14	TRBV12-3/TRBV12-4	NA	CASSFGSTQETQYF	TGTGCCAGCAGTTTTGGAAGCACCCAAGAGACCCAGTACTTC